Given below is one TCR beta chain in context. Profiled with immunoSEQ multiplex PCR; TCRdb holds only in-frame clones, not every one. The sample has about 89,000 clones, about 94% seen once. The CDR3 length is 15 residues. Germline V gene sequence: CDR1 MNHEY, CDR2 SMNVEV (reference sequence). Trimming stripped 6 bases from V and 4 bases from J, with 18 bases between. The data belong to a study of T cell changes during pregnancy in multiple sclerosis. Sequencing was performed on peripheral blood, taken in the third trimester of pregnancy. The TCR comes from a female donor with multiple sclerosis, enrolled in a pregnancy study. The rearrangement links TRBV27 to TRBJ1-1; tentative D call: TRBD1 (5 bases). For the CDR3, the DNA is TGTGCCAGCAGATTCATTGGGGCTAGCGGCACTGAAGCTTTCTTT. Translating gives CASRFIGASGTEAFF.